The clone carrying this T cell receptor beta chain was counted many times. The CDR3 is 14 residues long. Germline V gene data show CDR1 as DFQATT and CDR2 as SNEGSKA (reference sequence). Trimming cost V 2 bases and J 4 bases, with 12 bases left between them. TCRdb re-called clones via MiXCR from the PCR reads. The sample records 30,000 to 35,000 clones, 14% to 15% being singletons. The data belong to a study of metastatic and nonmetastatic thyroid tumors. No treatment of any kind had been given to any patient before thyroid surgery. The sequencing sample was made of blood. The source is a male donor with papillary thyroid cancer or a benign thyroid nodule (not recorded which). Some clones in this sample may be carry-over from other donors' samples. This rearrangement joins TRBV20-1 to TRBJ2-1; D unresolved. CDR3 sequence (DNA): TGCAGTGCTAGAACCCCGGAAGGGTACAATGAGCAGTTCTTC. Encoded protein: CSARTPEGYNEQFF.